Reported below is one T cell receptor beta chain. The record originates from a study of blood T cell repertoires in COVID-19. The CDR3 is 15 amino acids. V lost 6 bases, J lost 4 bases, and 16 bases lay in between. Germline V gene data show CDR1 as MNHEY and CDR2 as SVGAGI. The protocol was immunoSEQ multiplex PCR, while the TCRdb copy is restricted to in-frame clones and leaves out a portion. The sample has roughly 300,000 clones, around nine tenths seen once. The specimen was peripheral blood. J is TRBJ2-1 and V is TRBV6-5, with D tentatively TRBD1 (6 bases). This TCR was sampled from a woman between 25 and 40 years old with COVID-19, enrolled during active disease. Written as DNA, the CDR3 is TGTGCCAGCAGGGCCGGGACACCGTCGTACAATGAGCAGTTCTTC. Translation: CASRAGTPSYNEQFF.